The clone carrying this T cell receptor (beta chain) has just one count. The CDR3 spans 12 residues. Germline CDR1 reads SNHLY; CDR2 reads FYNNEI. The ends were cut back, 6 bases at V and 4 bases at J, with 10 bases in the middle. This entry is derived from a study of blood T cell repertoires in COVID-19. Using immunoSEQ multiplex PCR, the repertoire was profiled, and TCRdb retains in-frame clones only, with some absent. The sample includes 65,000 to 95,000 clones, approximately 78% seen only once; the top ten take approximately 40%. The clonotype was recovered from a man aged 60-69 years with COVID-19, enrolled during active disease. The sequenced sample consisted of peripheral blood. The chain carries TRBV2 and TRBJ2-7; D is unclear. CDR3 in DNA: TGTGCCAGCAGGGCCGTACCTTACGAGCAGTACTTC. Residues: CASRAVPYEQYF.